The 9 T cell receptor beta chains given below trace back to one sample, sequenced in a study of blood T cells in healthy people across ages. Next came a second PCR, run for roughly 7 to 12 cycles, which used a sample-barcoded 5' primer along with a J-beta primer mix. TCRdb recomputed calls from the 5' RACE reads with MiXCR, one row per CDR3 protein. Of about 1,000,000 distinct CDR3 sequences in the sample, 45% were seen once. Material for sequencing was blood. The receptors stem from a woman aged 55-69 years in good health.

This clonotype was found a few times. This rearrangement joins TRBV7-6 to TRBJ2-1, with 9 bases matching TRBD2. V shed 2 bases, J shed 6 bases, and the junction held 5 bases outside the gene matches. CDR1 and CDR2 (germline): SGHVS, FNYEAQ. The CDR3 length is 15 residues. The CDR3 sequence is CASSLKAGGSNEQFF. The CDR3 nucleotides read TGTGCCAGCAGCTTAAAAGCGGGAGGAAGCAATGAGCAGTTCTTC. Full variable domain (rest looked up from reference TRBV7-6 and TRBJ2-1): GAGVSQSPRYKVTKRGQDVALRCDPISGHVSLYWYRQALGQGPEFLTYFNYEAQQDKSGLPNDRFSAERPEGSISTLTIQRTEQRDSAMYRCASSLKAGGSNEQFFGPGTRLTVL.

The rearrangement joins TRBV5-1 to TRBJ1-2; perhaps TRBD1 as D (6 bases). CDR3 length: 15 residues. The germline V gene has CDR1 SGHRS and CDR2 YFSETQ. Trimming left V 0 bases short and J 0 bases short, with 9 bases between. The DNA for the CDR3 is TGCGCCAGCAGCTTGGGGGGGCTTACTAACTATGGCTACACCTTC. This encodes CASSLGGLTNYGYTF.

This clonotype came up once. This chain links TRBV29-1 with TRBJ2-1; 9 bases agree with TRBD2. J gave up 9 bases and V 7 bases, and 13 bases lay outside the gene matches. Germline V CDR1 and CDR2: SQVTM, ANQGSEA. The CDR3 runs 14 residues. CDR3 sequence reads: CSGAGAGGSGEQFF. Here the CDR3 DNA reads TGCAGCGGTGCCGGCGCGGGAGGGTCTGGTGAGCAGTTCTTC.

Only one count was recorded for this clonotype. The chain couples TRBV6-1 to TRBJ1-5; D is uncertain. The germline V gene has CDR1 MNHNS and CDR2 SASEGT. The CDR3 runs 16 residues. The V and J ends lost 3 bases and 0 bases respectively, with 12 bases between them. The chain's CDR3 is CASSEAGPYSNQPQHF. CDR3 coding DNA: TGTGCCAGCAGTGAGGCCGGGCCTTATAGCAATCAGCCCCAGCATTTT.

Concerning this clonotype: A single base separates this from a much larger clone, so it may be a read error. The CDR3 DNA follows: TGTGCCAGCAGCTTAGGGACTAGCGGGGGGGACAATGAGCAGTTCTTC. It yields the protein CASSLGTSGGDNEQFF. The genes are TRBV11-3 and TRBJ2-1; TRBD2 matches at 15 bases. Germline trimming cut 1 base from V and 5 bases from J; bases unmatched to any gene: 0. Looked up from germline, CDR1 is SGHNT and CDR2 is YENEEA. The CDR3 runs to 16 residues.

The chain uses TRBV3-1 and TRBJ2-1; 11 bases are shared with TRBD2. The CDR3 contains 12 residues. Germline V gene data show CDR1 as LGHDT and CDR2 as YNNKEL (reference sequence). With V trimmed by 5 bases and J by 15 bases, 6 bases remained unmatched. As DNA, the CDR3 is TGTGCCAGCAGCACTAGCGGGAGCGGGTCGTTCTTC. Its translation is CASSTSGSGSFF.

This rearrangement joins TRBV7-8 to TRBJ2-5, with D possibly being TRBD1 (6 bases). Per the germline V gene, CDR1 is SGHVS and CDR2 is FQNEAQ. CDR3 length: 13 residues. Trimming removed 6 bases at V and 11 bases at J, with 19 bases between. The CDR3 spells CASRKRTEWEQYF. Written as DNA, the CDR3 is TGTGCCAGCAGAAAACGGACAGAATGGGAGCAGTACTTC.

V is TRBV20-1 and J is TRBJ2-7; TRBD2 might be the D (6 bases). The CDR3 totals 15 residues. V lost 3 bases and J lost 0, with 15 bases in between. Per the germline V gene, CDR1 is DFQATT and CDR2 is SNEGSKA (reference sequence). The CDR3 spells CSASNGLSGSYEQYF. As DNA, the CDR3 is TGCAGTGCTAGTAATGGTCTTAGCGGCTCCTACGAGCAGTACTTC.

This chain joins TRBV11-2 and TRBJ2-7; 9 nucleotides align to TRBD2. The CDR3 sequence is 15 residues long. Per the germline V gene, CDR1 is SGHAT and CDR2 is FQNNGV. The V and J ends lost 3 bases and 1 base, in that order; junction bases with no gene match: 4. The CDR3: CASSFSAGGSYEQYF. The CDR3, as DNA: TGTGCCAGCAGCTTTTCAGCGGGAGGATCCTACGAGCAGTACTTC.